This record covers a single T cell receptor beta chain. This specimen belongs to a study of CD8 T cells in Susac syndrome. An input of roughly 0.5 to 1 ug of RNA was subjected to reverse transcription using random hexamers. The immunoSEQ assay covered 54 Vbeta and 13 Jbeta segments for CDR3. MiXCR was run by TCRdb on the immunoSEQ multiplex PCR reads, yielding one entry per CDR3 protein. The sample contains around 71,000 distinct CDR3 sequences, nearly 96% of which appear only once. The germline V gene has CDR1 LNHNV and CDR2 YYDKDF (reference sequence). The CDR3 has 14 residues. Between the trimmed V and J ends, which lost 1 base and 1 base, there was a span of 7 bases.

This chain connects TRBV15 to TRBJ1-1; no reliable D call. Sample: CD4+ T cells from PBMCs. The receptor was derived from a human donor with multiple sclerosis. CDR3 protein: CATSRGSANTEAFF. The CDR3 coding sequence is TGTGCCACCAGCAGAGGATCCGCGAACACTGAAGCTTTCTTT.